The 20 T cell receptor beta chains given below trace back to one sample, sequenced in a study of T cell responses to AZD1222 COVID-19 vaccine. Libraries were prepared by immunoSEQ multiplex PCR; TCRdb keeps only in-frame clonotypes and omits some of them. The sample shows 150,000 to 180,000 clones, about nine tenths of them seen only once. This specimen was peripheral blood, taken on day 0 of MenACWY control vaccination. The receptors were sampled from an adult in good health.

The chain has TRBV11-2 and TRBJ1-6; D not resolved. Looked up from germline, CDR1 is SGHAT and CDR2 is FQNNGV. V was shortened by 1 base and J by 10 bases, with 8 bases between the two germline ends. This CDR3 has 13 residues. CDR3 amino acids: CASSLVTGSPLHF. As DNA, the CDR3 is TGTGCCAGCAGCTTAGTTACGGGATCACCCCTCCACTTT.

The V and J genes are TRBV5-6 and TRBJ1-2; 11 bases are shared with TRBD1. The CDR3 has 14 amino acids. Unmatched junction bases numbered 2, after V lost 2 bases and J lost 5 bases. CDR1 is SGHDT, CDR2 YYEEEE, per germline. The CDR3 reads CASSFGTGGYGYTF. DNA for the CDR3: TGTGCCAGCAGCTTTGGGACAGGGGGGTATGGCTACACCTTC.

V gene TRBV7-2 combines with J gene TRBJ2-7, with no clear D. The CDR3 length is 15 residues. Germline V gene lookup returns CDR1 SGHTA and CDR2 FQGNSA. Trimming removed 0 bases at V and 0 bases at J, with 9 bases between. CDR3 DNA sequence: TGTGCCAGCAGCTTAGCTTTCAGGTACTCCTACGAGCAGTACTTC. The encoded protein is CASSLAFRYSYEQYF.

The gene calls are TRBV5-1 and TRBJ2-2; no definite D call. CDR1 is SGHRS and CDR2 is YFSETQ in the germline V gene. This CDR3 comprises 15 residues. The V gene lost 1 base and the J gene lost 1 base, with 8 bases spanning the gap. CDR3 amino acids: CASSLFSGNTGELFF. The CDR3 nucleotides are TGCGCCAGCAGCTTGTTTTCAGGGAACACCGGGGAGCTGTTTTTT. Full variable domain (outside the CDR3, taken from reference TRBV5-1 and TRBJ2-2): KAGVTQTPRYLIKTRGQQVTLSCSPISGHRSVSWYQQTPGQGLQFLFEYFSETQRNKGNFPGRFSGRQFSNSRSEMNVSTLELGDSALYLCASSLFSGNTGELFFGEGSRLTVL.

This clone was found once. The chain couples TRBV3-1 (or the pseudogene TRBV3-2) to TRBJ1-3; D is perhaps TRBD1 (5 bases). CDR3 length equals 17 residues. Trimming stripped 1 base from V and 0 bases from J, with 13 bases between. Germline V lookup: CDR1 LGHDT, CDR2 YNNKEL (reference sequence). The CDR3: CASSQARAYSSGNTIYF. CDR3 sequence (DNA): TGTGCCAGCAGCCAAGCCAGGGCTTACAGCTCTGGAAACACCATATATTTT.

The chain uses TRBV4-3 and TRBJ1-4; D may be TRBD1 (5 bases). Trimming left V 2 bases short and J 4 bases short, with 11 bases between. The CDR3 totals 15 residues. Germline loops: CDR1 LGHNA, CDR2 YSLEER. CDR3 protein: CASSQSGLFNEKLFF. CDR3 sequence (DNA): TGCGCCAGCAGCCAATCGGGACTATTTAATGAAAAACTGTTTTTT.

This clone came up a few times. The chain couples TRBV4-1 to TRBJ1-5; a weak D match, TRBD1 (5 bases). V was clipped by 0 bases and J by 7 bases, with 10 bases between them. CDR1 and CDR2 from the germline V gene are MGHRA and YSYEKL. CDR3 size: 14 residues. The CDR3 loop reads CASSQDKGFQPQHF. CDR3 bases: TGCGCCAGCAGCCAAGATAAGGGGTTCCAGCCCCAGCATTTT.

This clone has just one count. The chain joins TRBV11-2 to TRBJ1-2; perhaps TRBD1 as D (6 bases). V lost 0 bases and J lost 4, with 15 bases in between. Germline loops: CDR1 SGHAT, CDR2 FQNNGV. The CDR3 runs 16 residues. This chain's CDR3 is CASSLDPGGAGYGYTF. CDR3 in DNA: TGTGCCAGCAGCTTAGATCCGGGGGGCGCGGGCTATGGCTACACCTTC.

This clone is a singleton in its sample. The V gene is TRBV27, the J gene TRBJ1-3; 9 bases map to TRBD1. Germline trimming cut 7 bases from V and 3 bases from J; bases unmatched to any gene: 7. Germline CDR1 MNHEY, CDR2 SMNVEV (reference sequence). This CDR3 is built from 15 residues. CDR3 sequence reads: CASTGDREGGNTIYF. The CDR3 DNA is TGTGCCAGCACCGGGGACAGGGAGGGTGGAAACACCATATATTTT.

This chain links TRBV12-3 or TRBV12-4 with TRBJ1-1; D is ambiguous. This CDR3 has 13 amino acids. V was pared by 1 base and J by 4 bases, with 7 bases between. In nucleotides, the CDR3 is TGTGCCAGCAGTTTAGAAAGGGTCACTGAAGCTTTCTTT. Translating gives CASSLERVTEAFF.

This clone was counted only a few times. As DNA, the CDR3 is TGCGCCAGCAGCTTGGTAGGTAGCGGGAGCTCCTACGAGCAGTACTTC. It yields the protein CASSLVGSGSSYEQYF. The genes are TRBV5-1 and TRBJ2-7; 9 bases are shared with TRBD2. The V segment lost 0 bases and the J segment 0 bases; nucleotides outside the gene matches: 4. The CDR3 spans 16 residues. CDR1 is SGHRS, CDR2 YFSETQ, per germline.

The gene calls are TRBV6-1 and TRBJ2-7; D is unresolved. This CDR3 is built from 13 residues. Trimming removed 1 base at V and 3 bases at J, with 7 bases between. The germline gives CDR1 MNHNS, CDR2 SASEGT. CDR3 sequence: CASSEGQHYEQYV. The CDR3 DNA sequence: TGTGCCAGCAGTGAAGGACAACACTACGAGCAGTACGTC.

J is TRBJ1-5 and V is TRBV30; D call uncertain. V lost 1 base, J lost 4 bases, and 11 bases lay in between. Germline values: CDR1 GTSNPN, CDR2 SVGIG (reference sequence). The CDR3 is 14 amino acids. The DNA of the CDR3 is TGTGCCTGGAGTGGGAAGGGATGGAATCAGCCCCAGCATTTT. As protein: CAWSGKGWNQPQHF.

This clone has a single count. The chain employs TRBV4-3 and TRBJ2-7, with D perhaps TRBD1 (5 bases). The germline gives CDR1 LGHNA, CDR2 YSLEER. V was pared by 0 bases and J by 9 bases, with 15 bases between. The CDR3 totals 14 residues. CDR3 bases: TGCGCCAGCAGCCAAGAAGGTGGGGCCACCATGCAGTACTTC. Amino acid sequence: CASSQEGGATMQYF.

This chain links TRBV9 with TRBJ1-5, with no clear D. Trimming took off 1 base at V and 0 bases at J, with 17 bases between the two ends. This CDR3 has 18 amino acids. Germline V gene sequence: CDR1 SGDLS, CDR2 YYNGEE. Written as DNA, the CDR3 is TGTGCCAGCAGCGTACCGCCACCGGGCGATAATAGCAATCAGCCCCAGCATTTT. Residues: CASSVPPPGDNSNQPQHF. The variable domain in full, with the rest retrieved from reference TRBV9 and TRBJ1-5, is DSGVTQTPKHLITATGQRVTLRCSPRSGDLSVYWYQQSLDQGLQFLIQYYNGEERAKGNILERFSAQQFPDLHSELNLSSLELGDSALYFCASSVPPPGDNSNQPQHFGDGTRLSIL.

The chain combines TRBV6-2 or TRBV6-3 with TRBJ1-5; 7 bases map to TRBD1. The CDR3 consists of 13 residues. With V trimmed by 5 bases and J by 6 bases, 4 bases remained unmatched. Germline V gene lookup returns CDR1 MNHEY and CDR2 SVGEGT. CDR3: CASSKTGAQPQHF. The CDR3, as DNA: TGTGCCAGCAGTAAAACAGGGGCTCAGCCCCAGCATTTT.

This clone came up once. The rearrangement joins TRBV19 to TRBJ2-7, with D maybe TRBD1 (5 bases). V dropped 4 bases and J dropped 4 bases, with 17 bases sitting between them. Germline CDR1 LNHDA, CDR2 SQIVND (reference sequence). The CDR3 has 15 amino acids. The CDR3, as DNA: TGTGCCAGTAGTAGAGATAGTCAGGGTGGATACGAGCAGTACTTC. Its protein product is CASSRDSQGGYEQYF.

CDR3 sequence: CASSWDSNEKLFF. The CDR3 nucleotides are TGCGCCAGCAGCTGGGACAGTAATGAAAAACTGTTTTTT. The J gene is TRBJ1-4, the V gene TRBV10-2; 7 bases line up with TRBD1. The CDR3 totals 13 residues. The junction had 2 bases not matched to a gene; V was cut back by 6 bases and J by 4 bases. The germline V gene encodes CDR1 WSHSY and CDR2 SAAADI.

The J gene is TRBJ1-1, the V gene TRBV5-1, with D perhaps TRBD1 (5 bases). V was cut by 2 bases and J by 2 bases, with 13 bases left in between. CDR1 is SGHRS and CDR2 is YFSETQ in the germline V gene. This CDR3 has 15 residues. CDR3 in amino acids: CASSLTGRENTEAFF. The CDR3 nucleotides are TGCGCCAGCAGCTTAACGGGCAGGGAAAACACTGAAGCTTTCTTT.

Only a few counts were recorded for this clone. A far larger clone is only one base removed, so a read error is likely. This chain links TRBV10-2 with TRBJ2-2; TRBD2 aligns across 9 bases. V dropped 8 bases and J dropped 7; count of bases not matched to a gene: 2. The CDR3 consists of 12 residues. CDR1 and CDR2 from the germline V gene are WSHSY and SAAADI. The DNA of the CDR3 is TGCGCCAGCTGCGGGGGGGACGGGGAGCTGTTTTTT. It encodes CASCGGDGELFF.